This T cell receptor (beta chain) stems from a study of cytomegalovirus exposure and HLA in healthy donors. Study outcomes and limitations: The study labeled fewer than 200 TCR beta chains cytomegalovirus-associated. No immune exposure information besides CMV serostatus was available. The HLA-A and HLA-B alleles of most subjects were reportedly predicted accurately from TCR beta sequences.

Germline CDR1 and CDR2: SGHAT and FQDESV (reference sequence). This CDR3 has 15 amino acids. V gave up 6 bases and J gave up 4 bases, with 16 bases separating them. A multiplex PCR was run with 60 Vbeta primers and 13 Jbeta primers. Profiling relied on immunoSEQ multiplex PCR, and the TCRdb table lists in-frame clones only, not all of them. The sample comprises 85,000 to 130,000 clones, 60% to 80% of which are singletons, and roughly 3% rests with the top ten. This clone was detected a few times. The target antigen is unknown. In nominal health when sampled, donors likely had unrecorded immune exposures nonetheless.

The sample comprised PBMCs. This chain uses TRBV11-1 with TRBJ2-1; D is uncertain. The source of this sequence is a female donor in good health and CMV-seronegative. This CDR3 reads CASRVNLVGYNEQFF. CDR3 sequence (DNA): TGTGCCAGCAGGGTCAATTTGGTCGGGTACAATGAGCAGTTCTTC. The variable domain in full, completed from reference TRBV11-1 and TRBJ2-1, reads EAEVAQSPRYKITEKSQAVAFWCDPISGHATLYWYRQILGQGPELLVQFQDESVVDDSQLPKDRFSAERLKGVDSTLKIQPAELGDSAMYLCASRVNLVGYNEQFFGPGTRLTVL.